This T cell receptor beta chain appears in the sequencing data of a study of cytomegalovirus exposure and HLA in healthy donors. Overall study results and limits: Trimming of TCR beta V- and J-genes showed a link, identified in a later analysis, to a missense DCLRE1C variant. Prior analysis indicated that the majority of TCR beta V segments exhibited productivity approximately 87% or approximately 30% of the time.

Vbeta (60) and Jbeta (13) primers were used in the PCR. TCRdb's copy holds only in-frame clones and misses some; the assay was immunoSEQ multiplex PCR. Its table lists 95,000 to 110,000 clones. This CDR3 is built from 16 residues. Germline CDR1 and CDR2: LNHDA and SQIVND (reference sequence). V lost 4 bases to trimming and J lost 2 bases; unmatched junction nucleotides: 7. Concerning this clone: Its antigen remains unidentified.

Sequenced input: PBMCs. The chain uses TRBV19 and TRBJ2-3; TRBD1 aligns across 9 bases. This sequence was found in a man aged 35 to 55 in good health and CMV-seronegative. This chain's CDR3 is CASSRRQGGHTDTQYF. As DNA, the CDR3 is TGTGCCAGTAGTAGGAGACAGGGGGGTCACACAGATACGCAGTATTTT. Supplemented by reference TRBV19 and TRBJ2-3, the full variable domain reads DGGITQSPKYLFRKEGQNVTLSCEQNLNHDAMYWYRQDPGQGLRLIYYSQIVNDFQKGDIAEGYSVSREKKESFPLTVTSAQKNPTAFYLCASSRRQGGHTDTQYFGPGTRLTVL.